Below, 16 T cell receptor beta chains from the same sample are listed, as sequenced in a study of cytomegalovirus exposure and HLA in healthy donors. PCR used 60 Vbeta primers and 13 Jbeta primers. The assay was immunoSEQ multiplex PCR, and TCRdb's table has in-frame clones only and misses some. The sample consists of under 150,000 clones, roughly 83% of them appearing once. Specimen: PBMCs. Every receptor here comes from a girl aged 2-9 years in good health and CMV-seronegative.

The V call is TRBV7-2, the J call TRBJ2-5; 10 nucleotides align to TRBD2. Losses at the gene ends were 0 bases for V and 4 bases for J; bases not matched to a gene: 5. The CDR3 extends over 16 amino acids. Germline CDR1 reads SGHTA; CDR2 reads FQGNSA. The CDR3 DNA follows: TGTGCCAGCAGCTTAGCGGAACTAGCGGGAACAGAGACCCAGTACTTC. It encodes CASSLAELAGTETQYF.

The chain employs TRBV10-2 and TRBJ2-1, with 11 bases lining up with TRBD2. The CDR3 spans 15 residues. Germline V gene sequence: CDR1 WSHSY, CDR2 SAAADI. Trimming at V came to 6 bases and at J to 0 bases, leaving 1 base not matched to a gene. The CDR3 DNA reads as TGCGCCAGCAGAGGACTAGCGGGCTCCTACAATGAGCAGTTCTTC. Amino acid sequence: CASRGLAGSYNEQFF.

This rearrangement joins TRBV27 to TRBJ1-1; TRBD1 agrees at 9 bases. The CDR3 contains 16 residues. CDR1 and CDR2 (germline): MNHEY, SMNVEV (reference sequence). J lost 1 base, V lost 0 bases, and 3 bases had no gene match. As DNA, the CDR3 is TGTGCCAGCAGTTTATCGGAGGGACAGGGGAACACTGAAGCTTTCTTT. Encoded protein: CASSLSEGQGNTEAFF.

The chain couples TRBV7-9 to TRBJ2-7; 7 nucleotides line up with TRBD1. The CDR3 covers 15 residues. Germline-derived CDR1 and CDR2 are SEHNR and FQNEAQ (reference sequence). The ends lost 2 bases at V and 3 bases at J; junction bases unmatched: 7. The CDR3 region is CASSLSTGSVYEQYF. CDR3 DNA: TGTGCCAGCAGCTTATCGACAGGGTCTGTCTACGAGCAGTACTTC. Variable domain in full (rest from reference TRBV7-9 and TRBJ2-7): DTGVSQNPRHKITKRGQNVTFRCDPISEHNRLYWYRQTLGQGPEFLTYFQNEAQLEKSRLLSDRFSAERPKGSFSTLEIQRTEQGDSAMYLCASSLSTGSVYEQYFGPGTRLTVT.

A note on this clone: Other DNA sequences in this sample translate to the same CDR3. This chain uses TRBV11-3 with TRBJ2-1, with a tentative D call TRBD2 (6 bases). V lost 5 bases and J 0 bases, leaving 8 bases between the germline ends. This CDR3 comprises 14 residues. Germline V gene lookup returns CDR1 SGHNT and CDR2 YENEEA. Written as DNA, the CDR3 is TGTGCCAGCAGCCGGGACTCCTCCTACAATGAGCAGTTCTTC. Protein: CASSRDSSYNEQFF.

This clone was seen only a few times. The chain recombines TRBV5-8 with TRBJ2-1; 14 bases are a match to TRBD2. The V gene's germline CDR1 is SGHTS and CDR2 YDEGEE. The CDR3 has 15 residues. V shed 3 bases and J 7 bases; nucleotides not matched to a gene: 3. The CDR3 region has the DNA TGTGCCAGCAGCTCCGGACTAGCGGGGGGAAATGAGCAGTTCTTC. Encoded protein: CASSSGLAGGNEQFF.

The chain is built from TRBV27 and TRBJ1-5; D gene ambiguous. Germline-derived CDR1 and CDR2 are MNHEY and SMNVEV (reference sequence). Trimming removed 3 bases at V and 2 bases at J, with 11 bases between. The CDR3 totals 15 residues. CDR3 bases: TGTGCCAGCAGTTTTTCCCCGTCGGGCAATCAGCCCCAGCATTTT. This encodes CASSFSPSGNQPQHF.

J is TRBJ2-3 and V is TRBV29-1, with 9 bases identical to TRBD2. In germline, CDR1 is SQVTM, CDR2 ANQGSEA. This CDR3 region has 13 residues. V shed 7 bases and J 1 base; nucleotides not matched to a gene: 3. This CDR3 is CSGTSAGTDTQYF. For the CDR3, the DNA is TGCAGCGGGACTAGCGCGGGCACAGATACGCAGTATTTT.

This clone was observed a single time. J is TRBJ1-1 and V is TRBV21-1; TRBD1 is taken as the D call from the table, unchecked against the DNA. TRBV21-1 is a known pseudogene. The CDR3 spans 14 residues. The CDR3 DNA reads as TGTGCCGCGGCGGCAGGGCCTACTGATCATGAAGCTTTCTTT. It yields the protein CAAAAGPTDHEAFF.

V is TRBV19 and J is TRBJ2-1; 10 positions match TRBD2. Germline V CDR1 and CDR2: LNHDA, SQIVND (reference sequence). Germline trimming cut 7 bases from V and 2 bases from J; bases unmatched to any gene: 5. This CDR3 has 15 residues. The DNA for the CDR3 is TGTGCCAGTACATGGCTAGCGGGGGCCTACAATGAGCAGTTCTTC. Its protein product is CASTWLAGAYNEQFF.

V gene TRBV7-8 combines with J gene TRBJ1-1, with a possible D match to TRBD1 (5 bases). This CDR3 spans 16 amino acids. Deletions cut 0 bases from V and 3 bases from J, with 14 bases between. In germline, CDR1 is SGHVS, CDR2 FQNEAQ. The CDR3 is CASSLAQVIGYTEAFF. DNA of the CDR3: TGTGCCAGCAGCTTAGCACAGGTGATCGGGTACACTGAAGCTTTCTTT.

The rearrangement uses TRBV2 and TRBJ2-1, with D possibly matching TRBD1 (7 bases). CDR3 length: 14 amino acids. Germline CDR1 is SNHLY and CDR2 is FYNNEI. Trimming stripped 6 bases from V and 6 bases from J, with 15 bases between. The CDR3 DNA reads TGTGCCAGCAGGGAGGGACAGTTGAGCAATGAGCAGTTCTTC. Protein product: CASREGQLSNEQFF. Together with reference TRBV2 and TRBJ2-1, the CDR3 gives the full variable domain: EPEVTQTPSHQVTQMGQEVILRCVPISNHLYFYWYRQILGQKVEFLVSFYNNEISEKSEIFDDQFSVERPDGSNFTLKIRSTKLEDSAMYFCASREGQLSNEQFFGPGTRLTVL.

A single count supports this clone. The CDR3 region is CASSIGPGTDTQYF. CDR3 nucleotide sequence: TGTGCCAGTAGTATTGGCCCCGGCACAGATACGCAGTATTTT. This chain connects TRBV19 to TRBJ2-3; no clear D gene. CDR1 is LNHDA, CDR2 SQIVND, per germline (reference sequence). V was cut by 3 bases and J by 1 base, with 8 bases left in between. The CDR3 has 14 amino acids.

The genes are TRBV27 and TRBJ2-1; 11 bases agree with TRBD2. Germline V CDR1 and CDR2: MNHEY, SMNVEV (reference sequence). J lost 10 bases, V lost 6 bases, and 20 bases had no gene match. There are 18 residues in the CDR3. The CDR3 protein is CASSPRTGLAGGPLEQFF. The CDR3, as DNA: TGTGCCAGCAGCCCCAGGACAGGATTAGCGGGAGGGCCTCTAGAGCAGTTCTTC.

This clone turned up a few times. This rearrangement joins TRBV27 to TRBJ1-2; D is unresolved. Germline V CDR1 and CDR2: MNHEY, SMNVEV (reference sequence). Trimming left V 0 bases short and J 5 bases short, with 7 bases between. The CDR3 is 13 amino acids. CDR3 bases: TGTGCCAGCAGTTTATCACGCGTTTATGGCTACACCTTC. As protein: CASSLSRVYGYTF.

This sequence joins TRBV5-5 and TRBJ2-1; 8 bases align to TRBD2. V shed 3 bases and J 2 bases; nucleotides not matched to a gene: 7. CDR1 is SGHKS and CDR2 is YYEKEE in the germline V gene (reference sequence). The CDR3 contains 16 residues. The CDR3 DNA follows: TGTGCCAGCAGCTCTGGACCGGGGGGGCCCTACAATGAGCAGTTCTTC. Encoded protein: CASSSGPGGPYNEQFF.